Listed below are T cell receptor beta chains from one sample, sequenced in a study of blood T cell repertoires in COVID-19. Profiled with immunoSEQ multiplex PCR; TCRdb holds only in-frame clones, not every one. Of about 110,000 clones listed, roughly 80% are singletons. Material: peripheral blood. Receptors were obtained from a woman between 55 and 75 years old with acute or convalescent COVID-19. Each CDR3 is given with its conserved first and last residue. Clone size is shown for a subset of rows, as once, few, many or a class of expanded clone.

cdr3_aa	v_call	clone_size
CASSLGLRAGNEQFF	TRBV11-3	-
CASSPRDRGFTF	TRBV10-2	-
CASSPAGSNQPQHF	TRBV11-2	few
CASSLTQSASSYEQYF	TRBV18	-
CASASLEQGLEETQYF	TRBV5-1	-
CASSFSQGVGYTF	TRBV12-3/TRBV12-4	-
CASSPSLERIYGYTF	TRBV18	-
CAISEDSFEAFF	TRBV10-3	-
CASMETGLGEQYF	TRBV2	-
CASSQGNPGHETNSPLHF	TRBV3-1/TRBV3-2	-
CASSSRLPSYNEQFF	TRBV5-1	-
CAIRTDRGSYNEQFF	TRBV10-3	-
CASSAIPRVKNIQYF	TRBV2	-
CAWSVQNSWNEKLFF	TRBV30	-
CATSSRTGSYEQYF	TRBV15	-
CSASVTSGGFTDTQYF	TRBV20-1	-
CASSVVTGQSEAFF	TRBV9	-